This TCR beta chain originates from a study of blood T cell repertoires in COVID-19. As originally analysed: For nucleated cells, counts were estimated from reference gene primer amplification. The table came from immunoSEQ multiplex PCR; TCRdb's copy has only in-frame clones and leaves some out. That table supplies the V and J calls and clone size; D and trimming were determined from the DNA. The sample contains a few hundred thousand clones, about 90% of which appear only once. Sample: peripheral blood. The sequence came from a woman in her twenties or thirties who had recovered from COVID-19.

The CDR3 sequence: CASSEQDLRVRGETQYF. CDR3 in DNA: TGTGCCAGCAGTGAGCAAGACCTTAGGGTCAGGGGTGAGACCCAGTACTTC. The V and J genes are TRBV2 and TRBJ2-5; perhaps TRBD1 as D (6 bases). The CDR3 length is 17 residues. V was shortened by 3 bases and J by 5 bases, with 22 bases between the two germline ends. Germline-derived CDR1 and CDR2 are SNHLY and FYNNEI.